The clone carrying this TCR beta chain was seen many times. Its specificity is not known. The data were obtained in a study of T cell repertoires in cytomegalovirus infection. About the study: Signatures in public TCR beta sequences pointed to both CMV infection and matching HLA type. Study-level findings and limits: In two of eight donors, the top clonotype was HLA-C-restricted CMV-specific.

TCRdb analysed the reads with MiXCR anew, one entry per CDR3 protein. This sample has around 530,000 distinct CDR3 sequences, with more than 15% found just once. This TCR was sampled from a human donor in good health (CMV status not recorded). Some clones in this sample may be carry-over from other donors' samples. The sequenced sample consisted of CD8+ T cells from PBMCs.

The CDR3: CASSQTGLAYTSLYNEQFF. CDR3 sequence (DNA): TGTGCCAGCAGCCAGACAGGCCTGGCCTATACAAGCCTCTACAATGAGCAGTTCTTC. The rearrangement joins TRBV4-2 to TRBJ2-1; a weak D match, TRBD1 (6 bases). The CDR3 length is 19 residues. The ends were cut back, 3 bases at V and 3 bases at J, with 24 bases in the middle. Germline assignment: CDR1 LGHNA and CDR2 YNFKEQ.